This T cell receptor beta chain was recovered during a study of CD8 T cells in ankylosing spondylitis. Germline CDR1 and CDR2: MDHEN and SYDVKM. Trimming cost V 5 bases and J 3 bases; bases outside gene matches: 6. The CDR3 sequence is 15 residues long. TCRdb reprocessed the 5' RACE reads with MiXCR, giving one entry per CDR3 protein. The data hold about 240,000 distinct CDR3 sequences, with 8% to 9.5% observed a single time. A word on this clonotype: Its antigen is still unknown.

Study-wide points: Within ankylosing spondylitis blood, a TCR beta motif made up of seven to nine highly homologous variants appeared to be characteristic. Disease-associated clones were reportedly significantly overrepresented in matched ankylosing spondylitis synovial fluid.

V gene TRBV28 combines with J gene TRBJ2-1, with 8 bases that match TRBD1. Sample: blood, either unsorted or a sorted T cell fraction (not recorded which). This clonotype was sampled from a male donor with ankylosing spondylitis or in good health (not recorded which). CDR3 sequence (DNA): TGTGCCAGCAGTGCCCGACAGGGGTTCTACAATGAGCAGTTCTTC. Protein: CASSARQGFYNEQFF.